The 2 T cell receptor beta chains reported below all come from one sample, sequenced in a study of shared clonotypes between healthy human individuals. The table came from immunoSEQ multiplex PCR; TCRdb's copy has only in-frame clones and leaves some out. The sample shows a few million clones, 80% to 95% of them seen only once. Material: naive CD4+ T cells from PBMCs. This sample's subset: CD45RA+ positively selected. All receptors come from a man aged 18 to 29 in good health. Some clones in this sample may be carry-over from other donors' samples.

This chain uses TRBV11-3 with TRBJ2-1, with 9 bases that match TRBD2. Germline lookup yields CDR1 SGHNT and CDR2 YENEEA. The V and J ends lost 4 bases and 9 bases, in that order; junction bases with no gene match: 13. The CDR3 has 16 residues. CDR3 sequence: CASSSGGSGLATEQFF. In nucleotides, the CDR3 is TGTGCCAGCAGCTCCGGGGGGTCAGGACTAGCGACTGAGCAGTTCTTC.

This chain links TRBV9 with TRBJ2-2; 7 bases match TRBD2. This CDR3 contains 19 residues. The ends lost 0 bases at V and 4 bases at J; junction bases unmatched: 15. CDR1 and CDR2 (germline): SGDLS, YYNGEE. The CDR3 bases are TGTGCCAGCAGCGTAGTAGGCGTCGCGGGAGCGGGAAGCACCGGGGAGCTGTTTTTT. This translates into CASSVVGVAGAGSTGELFF.